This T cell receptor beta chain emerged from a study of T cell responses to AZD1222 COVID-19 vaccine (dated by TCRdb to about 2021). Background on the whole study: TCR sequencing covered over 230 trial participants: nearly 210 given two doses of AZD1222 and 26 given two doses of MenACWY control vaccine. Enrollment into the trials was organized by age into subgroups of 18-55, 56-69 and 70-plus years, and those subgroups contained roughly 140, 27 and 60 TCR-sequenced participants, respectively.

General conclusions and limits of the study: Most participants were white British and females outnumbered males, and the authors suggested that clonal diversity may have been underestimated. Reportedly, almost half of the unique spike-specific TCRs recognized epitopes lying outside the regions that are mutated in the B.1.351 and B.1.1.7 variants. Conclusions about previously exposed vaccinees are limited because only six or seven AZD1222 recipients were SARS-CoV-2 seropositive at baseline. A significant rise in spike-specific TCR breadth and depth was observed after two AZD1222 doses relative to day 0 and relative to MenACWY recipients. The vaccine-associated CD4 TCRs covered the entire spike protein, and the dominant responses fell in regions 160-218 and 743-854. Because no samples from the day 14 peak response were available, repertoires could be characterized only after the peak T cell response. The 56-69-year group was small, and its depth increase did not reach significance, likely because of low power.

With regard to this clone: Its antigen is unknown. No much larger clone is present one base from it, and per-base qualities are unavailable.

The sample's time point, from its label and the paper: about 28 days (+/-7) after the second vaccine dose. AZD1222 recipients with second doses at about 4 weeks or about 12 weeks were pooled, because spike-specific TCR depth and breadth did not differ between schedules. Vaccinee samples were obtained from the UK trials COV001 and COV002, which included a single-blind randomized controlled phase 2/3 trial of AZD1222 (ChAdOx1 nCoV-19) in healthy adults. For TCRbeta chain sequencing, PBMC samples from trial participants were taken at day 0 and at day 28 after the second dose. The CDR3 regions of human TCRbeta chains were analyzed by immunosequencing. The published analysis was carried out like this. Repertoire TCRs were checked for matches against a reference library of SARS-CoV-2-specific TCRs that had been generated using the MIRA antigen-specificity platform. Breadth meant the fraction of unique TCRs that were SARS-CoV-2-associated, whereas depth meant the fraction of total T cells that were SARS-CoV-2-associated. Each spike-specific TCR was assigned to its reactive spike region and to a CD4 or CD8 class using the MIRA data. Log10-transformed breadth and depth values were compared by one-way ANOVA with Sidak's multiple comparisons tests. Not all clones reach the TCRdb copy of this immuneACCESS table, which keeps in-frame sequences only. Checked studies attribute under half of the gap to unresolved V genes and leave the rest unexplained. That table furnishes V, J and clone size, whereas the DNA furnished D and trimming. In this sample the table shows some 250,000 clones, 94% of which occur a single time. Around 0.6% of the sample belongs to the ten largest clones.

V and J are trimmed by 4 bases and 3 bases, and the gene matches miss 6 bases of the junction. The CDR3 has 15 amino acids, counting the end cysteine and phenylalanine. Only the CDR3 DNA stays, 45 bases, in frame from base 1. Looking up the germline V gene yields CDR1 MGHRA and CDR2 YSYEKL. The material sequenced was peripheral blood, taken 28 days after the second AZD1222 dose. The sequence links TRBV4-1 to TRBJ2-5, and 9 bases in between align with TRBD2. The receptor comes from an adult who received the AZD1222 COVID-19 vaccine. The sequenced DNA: TGCGCCAGCAGCCCCTGGGCTAGCGGGGAAGAGACCCAGTACTTC. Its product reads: CASSPWASGEETQYF.